This TCR beta chain was identified during a study of graft-versus-host responses after intestinal transplantation (dated by TCRdb to 2020 to 2023). At the level of the whole study: Recipients received multivisceral, liver-intestinal, or isolated intestinal transplants. All recipients received anti-thymocyte globulin induction followed by maintenance tacrolimus and steroids for about three years. Bulk TCR-beta CDR3 sequencing was used to track graft-versus-host and host-versus-graft alloreactive T cell clones in the graft, circulation and bone marrow after intestinal transplantation. To identify alloreactive clones, pre-transplant mixed lymphocyte reaction products were sequenced and compared with unstimulated pre-transplant donor and recipient T cells. The cohort enrolled about 23 intestinal transplant recipients, one of whom was a retransplant, and 3 patients without pretransplant specimens were excluded. Donor T cell macrochimerism was defined as a peak of at least 4% donor T cells among recipient peripheral blood mononuclear cells. Rather than going through the commercial service, samples from a few later patients were sequenced in-house on an Illumina MiSeq and processed with MiXCR.

Remarks on this clone: What this receptor recognizes is not known. Within one base of it there is no much larger clone, and no base qualities were kept.

Blood samples were collected up to 4 times in the first month after transplant and then at least monthly when available. The library was produced with the immunoSEQ multiplex PCR assay. For most patients, genomic DNA was subjected to high-throughput TCR-beta CDR3 sequencing by Adaptive Biotechnologies. Concerning the study's data processing: TCR sequencing data were retrieved from Adaptive's ImmunoSEQ software for some 17 patients, whereas a few other patients were processed with MiXCR and VDJtools. CDR3 nucleotide sequences shared between donor and recipient were removed because their origin could not be assigned. To be classed as alloreactive, a clone needed at least 2-fold expansion over unstimulated cells and a minimum CFSE-low frequency of 0.002% (template counts) or 0.001% (read counts). Clones were considered mappable if detected in sequenced pre-transplant spleen, lymph node, or MLR CFSE-low populations of the donor or recipient. Cumulative frequency of alloreactive clones was calculated as a percentage of all sequences weighted by copy number. Here the immuneACCESS table is served through TCRdb, limited to in-frame sequences with V and J called. Missing clones are a known gap in these copies; in checked studies unresolved V genes cover under half, and the rest lacks a known reason. V and J calls and clone size are copied from that table; D and trimming were computed from the DNA. Here the sample has roughly 99,000 clones; 86% occur a single time. In total, the top ten clones hold around 1.4% of the sample.

The germline V gene encodes CDR1 WNHNN and CDR2 SYGVQD (reference sequence). There are 14 amino acids in the CDR3, from cysteine to phenylalanine inclusive. Only CDR3 DNA remains: 42 bases, in frame from the first base. Trimming accounts for 2 bases at V and 2 bases at J, while the number of junction bases matched to no gene is 1. Points the paper makes about the study in general: Early after transplant, declines in HvG clones were associated with peak levels of circulating GvH clones. GvH clones were detected in recipient bone marrow, and some of these GvH clones were observed earlier in ileal mucosa or blood, consistent with an intestinal mucosal origin. The conclusions were limited by the relatively low number and heterogeneity of the intestinal transplant patients. High GvH to HvG T cell clonal ratios were observed in the allografts of patients with donor T cell macrochimerism.

Sequencing was performed on PBMCs, taken 255 days after intestinal transplant. The sequence was collected from a human patient who received an intestinal transplant, so some T cells may come from the graft donor. The sequence links TRBV10-1 to TRBJ2-3; 7 bases in between match TRBD1. In nucleotide form, the sequence is TGCGCCAGCAGTGAGGACAGGGCCACAGATACGCAGTATTTT. Translated, this is CASSEDRATDTQYF.